This T cell receptor beta chain was identified in a study of T cell responses to AZD1222 COVID-19 vaccine. About this clone: No antigen is known for it.

The data were produced by immunoSEQ multiplex PCR, yet TCRdb's version contains in-frame clones alone and is incomplete. This table has about 130,000 clones, more than 90% appearing once. J lost 6 bases, V lost 3 bases, and 5 bases had no gene match. This CDR3 region has 13 residues. Germline CDR1 and CDR2: MDHEN and SYDVKM. Points from the study as a whole: Repertoire sampling happened only post peak T cell response.

The source of this sequence is an adult who received the AZD1222 COVID-19 vaccine. The sequences come from peripheral blood, collected 28 days after the second AZD1222 dose. This chain uses TRBV28 with TRBJ2-7; 7 bases map to TRBD1. The CDR3 sequence is CASSFSRGFEQYF. The CDR3 DNA reads as TGTGCCAGCAGTTTCAGCAGGGGGTTCGAGCAGTACTTC.